One and the same sample provided the 24 T cell receptor beta chains below, sequenced in a study of T cell responses to AZD1222 COVID-19 vaccine. Method: immunoSEQ multiplex PCR; TCRdb's copy keeps in-frame clones and lacks some. The repertoire consists of around 110,000 clones, with about 90% occurring once and the leading ten covering around 1.5%. Sequencing used peripheral blood, obtained 28 days after the second AZD1222 dose. The receptors were gathered from an adult who received the AZD1222 COVID-19 vaccine.

The chain couples TRBV7-8 to TRBJ1-3; maybe TRBD1 (6 bases). The CDR3 spans 16 residues. Trimming took 4 bases from V and 0 from J, leaving 13 bases between them. Looked up from germline, CDR1 is SGHVS and CDR2 is FQNEAQ. The CDR3 DNA is TGTGCCAGCAGCTCGCGGACAGACCTCTCTGGAAACACCATATATTTT. Amino acid sequence: CASSSRTDLSGNTIYF. Filled out from reference TRBV7-8 and TRBJ1-3, the complete variable domain reads GAGVSQSPRYKVAKRGQDVALRCDPISGHVSLFWYQQALGQGPEFLTYFQNEAQLDKSGLPSDRFFAERPEGSVSTLKIQRTQQEDSAVYLCASSSRTDLSGNTIYFGEGSWLTVV.

This clone appeared a few times. The chain is built from TRBV30 and TRBJ1-4; D is undetermined. V gave up 4 bases and J gave up 0 bases, with 12 bases separating them. The CDR3 consists of 15 residues. Germline V gene data show CDR1 as GTSNPN and CDR2 as SVGIG (reference sequence). CDR3 in amino acids: CAWKTGPATNEKLFF. In DNA, the CDR3 is TGTGCCTGGAAGACTGGACCCGCAACTAATGAAAAACTGTTTTTT.

This rearrangement joins TRBV7-9 to TRBJ1-6, with D hard to call. CDR1 and CDR2 (germline): SEHNR, FQNEAQ (reference sequence). The V and J ends lost 1 base and 10 bases respectively, with 11 bases between them. There are 14 residues in the CDR3. CDR3 nucleotide sequence: TGTGCCAGCAGCTTAGGACACGACGGGTCACCCCTCCACTTT. Amino acid sequence: CASSLGHDGSPLHF.

This chain joins TRBV29-1 and TRBJ2-7; D call uncertain. The CDR3 loop spans 12 amino acids. Germline V CDR1 and CDR2: SQVTM, ANQGSEA. With 8 bases removed from V and 3 bases from J, the gap between germline ends came to 14 bases. In DNA form, the CDR3 reads TGCAGCTTTATGAAGGACCGCTACGAGCAGTACTTC. Its translation is CSFMKDRYEQYF.

The V gene is TRBV30, the J gene TRBJ1-6; D call uncertain. V was shortened by 0 bases and J by 11 bases, with 14 bases between the two germline ends. CDR1 is GTSNPN, CDR2 SVGIG, per germline (reference sequence). The CDR3 runs 14 residues. CDR3 bases: TGTGCCTGGAGTGTACAGTCCAGGAGTACACCCCTCCACTTT. Protein product: CAWSVQSRSTPLHF.

V usage is TRBV10-2 and J usage is TRBJ1-3; no firm D call. Germline CDR1 and CDR2: WSHSY and SAAADI. The CDR3 extends over 14 amino acids. Trimming took off 8 bases at V and 0 bases at J, with 11 bases between the two ends. CDR3 protein: CASFQHISGNTIYF. CDR3 nucleotides: TGCGCCAGCTTTCAACATATCTCTGGAAACACCATATATTTT.

The V and J genes are TRBV6-6 and TRBJ1-1; D might be TRBD1 (5 bases). Germline V lookup: CDR1 MNHNY, CDR2 SVGAGI (reference sequence). V was cut by 0 bases and J by 1 base, with 12 bases left in between. The CDR3 covers 16 residues. CDR3 sequence reads: CASSYSRGGGNTEAFF. For the CDR3, the DNA is TGTGCCAGCAGTTACTCGAGGGGCGGGGGGAACACTGAAGCTTTCTTT.

The V and J genes are TRBV2 and TRBJ1-1; the D gene is possibly TRBD1 (6 bases). This CDR3 spans 15 amino acids. The germline V gene has CDR1 SNHLY and CDR2 FYNNEI. The V and J ends lost 10 bases and 7 bases respectively, with 25 bases between them. CDR3: CATQQGLTGGNEAFF. In nucleotides, the CDR3 is TGTGCCACCCAACAGGGCTTGACGGGGGGGAATGAAGCTTTCTTT.

The V and J genes are TRBV2 and TRBJ1-2; D remains ambiguous. The CDR3 contains 14 residues. V lost 3 bases, J lost 2 bases, and 10 bases lay in between. Germline values: CDR1 SNHLY, CDR2 FYNNEI. The CDR3 protein is CASSEIGPNYGYTF. The CDR3, as DNA: TGTGCCAGCAGTGAGATCGGACCCAACTATGGCTACACCTTC.

This clone showed up just once. The genes are TRBV15 and TRBJ1-5; D ambiguous. Trimming pared 0 bases from V and 5 bases from J, leaving 8 bases between. The CDR3 runs to 14 residues. From germline, CDR1 is LNHNV and CDR2 YYDKDF (reference sequence). CDR3 nucleotides: TGTGCCACCAGCAGAGATTGGCCCCATCAGCCCCAGCATTTT. It encodes CATSRDWPHQPQHF.

The gene calls are TRBV6-5 and TRBJ2-3, with a possible D match to TRBD2 (5 bases). Germline assignment: CDR1 MNHEY and CDR2 SVGAGI. Between the trimmed V and J ends, which lost 6 bases and 4 bases, there was a span of 17 bases. The CDR3 consists of 15 residues. Here the CDR3 DNA reads TGTGCCAGCAGAAACGGGATCCGGAGTTCAGATACGCAGTATTTT. Its protein product is CASRNGIRSSDTQYF.

The chain recombines TRBV2 with TRBJ1-5; D unclear. This CDR3 is built from 13 residues. Germline CDR1 is SNHLY and CDR2 is FYNNEI. The V end was cut by 3 bases, the J end by 5 bases, with 8 bases between. The CDR3 spells CASSEIRDQPQHF. The CDR3 DNA reads TGTGCCAGCAGTGAGATTAGGGATCAGCCCCAGCATTTT.

This chain uses TRBV12-3 or TRBV12-4 with TRBJ2-1, with D perhaps TRBD1 or TRBD2 (6 bases each). The V end lost 3 bases, the J end lost 6 bases, and 9 bases lay between the germline ends. The CDR3 contains 13 residues. The CDR3 here is CASSFGGGNEQFF. CDR3 DNA: TGTGCCAGCAGTTTCGGGGGCGGCAATGAGCAGTTCTTC.

The chain links TRBV19 to TRBJ1-2; 9 bases are shared with TRBD1. V shed 6 bases and J 5 bases; nucleotides not matched to a gene: 13. In germline, CDR1 is LNHDA, CDR2 SQIVND (reference sequence). The CDR3 is made up of 16 amino acids. The CDR3 reads CASRTGTGTTFYGYTF. In DNA form, the CDR3 reads TGTGCCAGTAGGACCGGGACAGGGACGACCTTTTATGGCTACACCTTC.

Only one count was recorded for this clone. The CDR3 loop reads CASSLTGIHEQYF. The CDR3 DNA reads TGTGCCAGCAGTTTAACGGGAATCCACGAGCAGTACTTC. The rearrangement joins TRBV28 to TRBJ2-7; D is perhaps TRBD2 (5 bases). The V gene's germline CDR1 is MDHEN and CDR2 SYDVKM. The CDR3 consists of 13 residues. V was clipped by 2 bases and J by 5 bases, with 10 bases between them. Combining the CDR3 with reference TRBV28 and TRBJ2-7 gives the whole variable domain DVKVTQSSRYLVKRTGEKVFLECVQDMDHENMFWYRQDPGLGLRLIYFSYDVKMKEKGDIPEGYSVSREKKERFSLILESASTNQTSMYLCASSLTGIHEQYFGPGTRLTVT.

The V and J genes are TRBV30 and TRBJ1-4, with 12 bases matching TRBD1. V gave up 0 bases and J gave up 8 bases; unmatched junction bases: 4. Germline V gene data show CDR1 as GTSNPN and CDR2 as SVGIG (reference sequence). The CDR3 is 15 amino acids. CDR3 nucleotides: TGTGCCTGGAGTGTTACGGGACAGGGGGCGGAAAAACTGTTTTTT. Translated: CAWSVTGQGAEKLFF.

The rearrangement uses TRBV27 and TRBJ1-2, with 8 bases identical to TRBD1. The ends lost 6 bases at V and 2 bases at J; junction bases unmatched: 5. The CDR3 is 14 amino acids. Germline CDR1 MNHEY, CDR2 SMNVEV (reference sequence). CDR3 in DNA: TGTGCCAGCAGGCGGGACAGGTGGAACTATGGCTACACCTTC. Amino acid sequence: CASRRDRWNYGYTF.

The V gene is TRBV2, the J gene TRBJ2-1; D call uncertain. The V gene's germline CDR1 is SNHLY and CDR2 FYNNEI. The germline V and J ends were trimmed by 5 bases and 3 bases, with 14 bases remaining between them. This CDR3 comprises 15 residues. The CDR3 DNA reads as TGTGCCAGCAGTAAGGGTGATGCGGTCTACAATGAGCAGTTCTTC. Amino acids: CASSKGDAVYNEQFF.

The chain uses TRBV9 and TRBJ2-3; 11 bases are a match to TRBD2. The CDR3 consists of 17 residues. Germline V lookup: CDR1 SGDLS, CDR2 YYNGEE. Losses at the gene ends were 2 bases for V and 0 bases for J; bases not matched to a gene: 5. CDR3 in amino acids: CASSVGTSGQSTDTQYF. As DNA, the CDR3 is TGTGCCAGCAGCGTGGGGACTAGCGGCCAGAGCACAGATACGCAGTATTTT.

This chain uses TRBV14 with TRBJ2-1; D is perhaps TRBD1 (5 bases). This CDR3 has 16 residues. Germline V gene sequence: CDR1 SGHDN, CDR2 FVKESK. The ends were cut back, 2 bases at V and 0 bases at J, with 11 bases in the middle. The CDR3 DNA reads TGTGCCAGCAGCCAAATCGGACACCTCTCCTACAATGAGCAGTTCTTC. This gives the protein CASSQIGHLSYNEQFF.

CDR3 region: CASSPYAGTSGANVLTF. The CDR3 DNA is TGTGCCAGCAGTCCCTACGCCGGAACAAGTGGGGCCAACGTCCTGACTTTC. The chain joins TRBV27 to TRBJ2-6; D gene unclear. V gave up 5 bases and J gave up 3 bases, with 17 bases separating them. This CDR3 has 17 amino acids. Germline CDR1 MNHEY, CDR2 SMNVEV (reference sequence). Together with reference TRBV27 and TRBJ2-6, the CDR3 gives the full variable domain: EAQVTQNPRYLITVTGKKLTVTCSQNMNHEYMSWYRQDPGLGLRQIYYSMNVEVTDKGDVPEGYKVSRKEKRNFPLILESPSPNQTSLYFCASSPYAGTSGANVLTFGAGSRLTVL.

This sequence joins TRBV29-1 and TRBJ2-3, with 7 positions matching TRBD2. The V and J ends lost 6 bases and 1 base, in that order; junction bases with no gene match: 7. CDR1 and CDR2 (germline): SQVTM, ANQGSEA. This CDR3 is 14 amino acids long. The CDR3 sequence is CSVDRDYRTDTQYF. The CDR3 DNA reads TGCAGCGTGGACCGGGACTACCGCACAGATACGCAGTATTTT.

CDR3 coding DNA: TGTGCCAGCAGCAAAGGACAGATGAACTATGGCTACACCTTC. Protein product: CASSKGQMNYGYTF. The chain employs TRBV13 and TRBJ1-2; tentatively, D is TRBD1 (6 bases). Deletions cut 5 bases from V and 2 bases from J, with 12 bases between. The CDR3 consists of 14 residues. Germline V gene lookup returns CDR1 PRHDT and CDR2 FYEKMQ (reference sequence). The complete variable domain, with remaining parts taken from reference TRBV13 and TRBJ1-2, reads AAGVIQSPRHLIKEKRETATLKCYPIPRHDTVYWYQQGPGQDPQFLISFYEKMQSDKGSIPDRFSAQQFSDYHSELNMSSLELGDSALYFCASSKGQMNYGYTFGSGTRLTVV.

The count of this clone is one. The chain is built from TRBV7-2 and TRBJ2-2; D gene unclear. The CDR3 covers 13 residues. The ends were cut back, 5 bases at V and 1 base at J, with 5 bases in the middle. CDR1 and CDR2 (germline): SGHTA, FQGNSA. The CDR3 loop is CASSPKNTGELFF. The CDR3 nucleotides read TGTGCCAGCAGCCCTAAGAACACCGGGGAGCTGTTTTTT.